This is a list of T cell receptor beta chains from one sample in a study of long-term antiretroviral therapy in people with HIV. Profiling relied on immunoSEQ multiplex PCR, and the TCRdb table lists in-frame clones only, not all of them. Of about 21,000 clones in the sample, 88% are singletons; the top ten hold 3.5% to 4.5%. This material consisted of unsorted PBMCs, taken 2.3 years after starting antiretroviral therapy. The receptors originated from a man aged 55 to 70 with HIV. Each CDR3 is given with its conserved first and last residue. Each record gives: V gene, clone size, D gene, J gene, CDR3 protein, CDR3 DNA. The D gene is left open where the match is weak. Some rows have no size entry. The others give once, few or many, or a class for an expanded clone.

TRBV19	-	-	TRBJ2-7	CASSQVWGAYEQYF	TGTGCCAGTAGTCAGGTATGGGGGGCCTACGAGCAGTACTTC
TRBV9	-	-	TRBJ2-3	CASSVPQGFGDTQYF	TGTGCCAGCAGCGTCCCACAGGGATTCGGGGATACGCAGTATTTT
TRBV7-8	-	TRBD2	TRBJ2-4	CASSLASGSGGSQNIQYF	TGTGCCAGCAGCTTAGCTAGCGGGTCCGGCGGGAGCCAAAACATTCAGTACTTC
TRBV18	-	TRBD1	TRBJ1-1	CASSPESRGSGPDTEAFF	TGTGCCAGCTCACCCGAAAGCAGGGGGTCTGGGCCCGACACTGAAGCTTTCTTT
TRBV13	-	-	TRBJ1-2	CASSPLLGGDYGYTF	TGTGCCAGCAGCCCCCTCCTTGGGGGCGACTATGGCTACACCTTC
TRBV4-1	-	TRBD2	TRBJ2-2	CASSQDFASGRAHTGELFF	TGCGCCAGCAGCCAAGATTTCGCTAGCGGGAGGGCCCACACCGGGGAGCTGTTTTTT
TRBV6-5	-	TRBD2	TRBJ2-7	CASSYGGEASYEQYF	TGTGCCAGCAGTTACGGGGGGGAGGCTTCCTACGAGCAGTACTTC
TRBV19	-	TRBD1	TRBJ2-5	CASSPRQGRHQETQYF	TGTGCCAGTAGCCCTAGACAGGGCCGTCACCAAGAGACCCAGTACTTC
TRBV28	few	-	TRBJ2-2	CASKGGIGELFF	TGTGCCAGCAAAGGGGGGATCGGGGAGCTGTTTTTT
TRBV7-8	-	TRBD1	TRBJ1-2	CASSRTGESVGYTF	TGTGCCAGCAGCAGAACAGGGGAATCGGTTGGCTACACCTTC
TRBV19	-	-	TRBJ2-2	CASKGDLNTGELFF	TGTGCCAGTAAAGGGGACCTGAACACCGGGGAGCTGTTTTTT
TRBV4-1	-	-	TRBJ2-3	CASSAPIGTDTQYF	TGCGCCAGCAGCGCCCCGATCGGCACAGATACGCAGTATTTT
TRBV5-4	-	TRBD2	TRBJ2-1	CASSPAPPSGMYNEQFF	TGTGCCAGCAGCCCCGCTCCACCTAGCGGGATGTACAATGAGCAGTTCTTC
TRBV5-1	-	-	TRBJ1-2	CASSSATPNYGYTF	TGCGCCAGCAGCTCCGCGACACCCAACTATGGCTACACCTTC
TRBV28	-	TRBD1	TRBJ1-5	CASSLIGTAYSNQPQHF	TGTGCCAGCAGTTTAATCGGGACAGCGTATAGCAATCAGCCCCAGCATTTT
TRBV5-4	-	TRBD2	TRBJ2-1	CASSPGLAGNNEQFF	TGTGCCAGCAGCCCCGGACTAGCGGGAAACAATGAGCAGTTCTTC
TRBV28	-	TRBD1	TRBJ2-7	CASSSPGTGRMYEQYF	TGTGCCAGCAGTTCCCCCGGGACAGGGCGGATGTACGAGCAGTACTTC
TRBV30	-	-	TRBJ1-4	CAWSSGDEKLFF	TGTGCCTGGAGTTCAGGGGATGAAAAACTGTTTTTT
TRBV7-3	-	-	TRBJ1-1	CASSLLANQAEAFF	TGTGCCAGCAGCTTATTAGCCAACCAGGCTGAAGCTTTCTTT
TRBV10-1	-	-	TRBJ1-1	CASRLGLDTEAFF	TGCGCGTCTAGGCTGGGGTTGGACACTGAAGCTTTCTTT
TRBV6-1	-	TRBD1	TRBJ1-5	CASSEAGGDQPQHF	TGTGCCAGCAGTGAAGCAGGGGGCGATCAGCCCCAGCATTTT
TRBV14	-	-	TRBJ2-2	CASSQVATLNTGELFF	TGTGCCAGCAGCCAAGTAGCGACTTTAAACACCGGGGAGCTGTTTTTT
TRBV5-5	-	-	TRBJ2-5	CASSFPGFQETQYF	TGTGCCAGCAGCTTTCCCGGTTTCCAAGAGACCCAGTACTTC
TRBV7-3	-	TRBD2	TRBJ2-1	CASSQAGLADSYNEQFF	TGTGCCAGCAGCCAGGCGGGACTAGCAGACTCCTACAATGAGCAGTTCTTC
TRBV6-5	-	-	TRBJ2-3	CASSYSSYTDTQYF	TGTGCCAGCAGTTACTCTTCCTACACAGATACGCAGTATTTT
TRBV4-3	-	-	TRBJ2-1	CASSQEDGYNEQFF	TGCGCCAGCAGCCAAGAGGACGGGTACAATGAGCAGTTCTTC
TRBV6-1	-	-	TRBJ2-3	CASSIALALDTQYF	TGTGCCAGCAGTATAGCTCTCGCCCTAGATACGCAGTATTTT
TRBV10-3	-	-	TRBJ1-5	CAISETLDTQPQHF	TGTGCCATCAGTGAGACACTCGACACTCAGCCCCAGCATTTT
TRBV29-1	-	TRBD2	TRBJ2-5	CSVASGDQTQYF	TGCAGCGTCGCTAGCGGGGATCAGACCCAGTACTTC
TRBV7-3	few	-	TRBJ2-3	CASSETGGTDTQYF	TGTGCCAGCAGCGAGACGGGAGGCACAGATACGCAGTATTTT
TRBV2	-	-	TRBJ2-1	CASSAPRSSGLAYNEQFF	TGTGCCAGCAGTGCCCCGCGCTCCAGCGGGTTGGCCTACAATGAGCAGTTCTTC
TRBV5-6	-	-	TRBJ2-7	CASSLPPPDQDYEQYF	TGTGCCAGCAGCTTGCCGCCCCCGGACCAAGACTACGAGCAGTACTTC
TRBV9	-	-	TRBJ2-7	CASSASSGVNYEQYF	TGTGCCAGCAGCGCATCTTCGGGGGTTAACTACGAGCAGTACTTC
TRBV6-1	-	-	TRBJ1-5	CASSEVGQPQHF	TGTGCCAGCAGTGAAGTAGGACAGCCCCAGCATTTT
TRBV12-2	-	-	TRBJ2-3	CASRLRSTSQPDTQYF	TGTGCAAGTCGCTTAAGGTCGACGTCGCAGCCAGATACGCAGTATTTT
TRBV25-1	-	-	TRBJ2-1	CASSERGDEQFF	TGTGCCAGCAGTGAGCGGGGTGATGAGCAGTTCTTC
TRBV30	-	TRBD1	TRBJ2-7	CAWSPMGQGAYEQYF	TGTGCCTGGAGCCCTATGGGACAGGGGGCCTACGAGCAGTACTTC
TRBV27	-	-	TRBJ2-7	CASSIGTQGSYEQYF	TGTGCCAGCAGTATCGGGACGCAGGGATCCTACGAGCAGTACTTC
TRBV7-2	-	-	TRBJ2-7	CASSLDGTYSYEQYF	TGTGCCAGCAGCTTAGATGGGACATACTCCTACGAGCAGTACTTC
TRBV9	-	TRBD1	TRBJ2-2	CASSDGQGRAGELFF	TGTGCCAGCAGCGACGGACAGGGCAGGGCCGGGGAGCTGTTTTTT
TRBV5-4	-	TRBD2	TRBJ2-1	CASSPREGEIYNEQFF	TGTGCCAGCAGCCCAAGGGAGGGAGAAATCTACAATGAGCAGTTCTTC
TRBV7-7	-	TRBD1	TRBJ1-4	CASSPTGAGEKLFF	TGTGCTAGCAGCCCGACAGGGGCCGGCGAAAAACTGTTTTTT
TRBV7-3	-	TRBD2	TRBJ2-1	CASSSGTSGRSVNEQFF	TGTGCCAGCAGCTCAGGGACTAGCGGGAGGAGTGTAAATGAGCAGTTCTTC
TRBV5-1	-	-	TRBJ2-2	CASSLGPIPYTGELFF	TGCGCCAGCAGCTTGGGGCCCATCCCCTACACCGGGGAGCTGTTTTTT
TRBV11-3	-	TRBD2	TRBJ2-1	CASSLTGGVDEQFF	TGTGCCAGCAGCTTAACGGGAGGGGTGGATGAGCAGTTCTTC
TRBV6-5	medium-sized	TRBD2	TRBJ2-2	CASIGGGAGTGELFF	TGTGCCAGCATTGGCGGGGGGGCGGGAACCGGGGAGCTGTTTTTT
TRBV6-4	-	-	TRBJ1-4	CASSEGEGKANEKLFF	TGTGCCAGCAGTGAGGGGGAAGGGAAGGCTAATGAAAAACTGTTTTTT
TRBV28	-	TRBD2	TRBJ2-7	CASSSGGQLYEQYF	TGTGCCAGCAGTTCGGGAGGACAACTTTACGAGCAGTACTTC
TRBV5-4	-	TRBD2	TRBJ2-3	CASSLPGVVAGGDTDTQYF	TGTGCCAGCAGCTTGCCTGGGGTAGTAGCGGGGGGAGACACAGATACGCAGTATTTT
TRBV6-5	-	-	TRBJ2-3	CASRTYRSTDTQYF	TGTGCCAGCAGAACCTATCGGAGCACAGATACGCAGTATTTT
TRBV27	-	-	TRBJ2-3	CASSFRTPRTDTQYF	TGTGCCAGCAGTTTCCGGACTCCACGCACAGATACGCAGTATTTT